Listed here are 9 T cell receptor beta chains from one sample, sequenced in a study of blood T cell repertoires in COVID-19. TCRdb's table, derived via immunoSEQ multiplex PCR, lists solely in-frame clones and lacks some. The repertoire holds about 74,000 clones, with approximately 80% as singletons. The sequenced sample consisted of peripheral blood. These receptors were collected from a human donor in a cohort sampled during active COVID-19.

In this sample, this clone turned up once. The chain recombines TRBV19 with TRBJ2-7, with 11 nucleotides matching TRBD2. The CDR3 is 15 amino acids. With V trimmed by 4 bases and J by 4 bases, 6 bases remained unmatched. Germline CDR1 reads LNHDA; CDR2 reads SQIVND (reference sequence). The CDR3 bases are TGTGCCAGTAGTACTACTAGCGGGGGCGGTTACGAGCAGTACTTC. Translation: CASSTTSGGGYEQYF.

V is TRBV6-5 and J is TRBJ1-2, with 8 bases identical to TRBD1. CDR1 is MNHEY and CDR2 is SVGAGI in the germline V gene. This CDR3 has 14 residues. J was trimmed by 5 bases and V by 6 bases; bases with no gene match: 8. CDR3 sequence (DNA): TGTGCCAGCAGACGGTTGACAGGGGATTATGGCTACACCTTC. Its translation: CASRRLTGDYGYTF.

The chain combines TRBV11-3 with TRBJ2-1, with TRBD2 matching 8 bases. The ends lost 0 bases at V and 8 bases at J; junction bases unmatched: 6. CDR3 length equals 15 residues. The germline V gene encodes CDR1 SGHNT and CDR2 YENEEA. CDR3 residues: CASSLDGTSVDEQFF. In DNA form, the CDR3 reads TGTGCCAGCAGCTTAGATGGGACTAGTGTGGATGAGCAGTTCTTC.

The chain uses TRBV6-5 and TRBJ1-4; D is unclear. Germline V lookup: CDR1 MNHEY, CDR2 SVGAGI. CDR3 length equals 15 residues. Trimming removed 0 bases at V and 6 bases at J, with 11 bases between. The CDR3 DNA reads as TGTGCCAGCAGTTACTCCGGGAGCGGGGATGAAAAACTGTTTTTT. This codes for CASSYSGSGDEKLFF.

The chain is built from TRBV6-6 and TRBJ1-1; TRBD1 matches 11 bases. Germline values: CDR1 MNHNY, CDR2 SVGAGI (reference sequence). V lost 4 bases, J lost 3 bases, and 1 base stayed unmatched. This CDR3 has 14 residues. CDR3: CASSSGQGDTEAFF. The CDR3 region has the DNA TGTGCCAGCAGTTCGGGACAGGGGGACACTGAAGCTTTCTTT.

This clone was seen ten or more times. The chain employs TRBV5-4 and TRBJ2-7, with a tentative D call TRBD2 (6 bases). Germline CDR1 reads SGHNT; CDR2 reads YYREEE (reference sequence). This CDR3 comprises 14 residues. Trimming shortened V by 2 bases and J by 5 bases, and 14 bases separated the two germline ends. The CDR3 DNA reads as TGTGCCAGCAGCTTAAAGACTAGACGCGACGAGCAGTACTTC. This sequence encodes CASSLKTRRDEQYF.

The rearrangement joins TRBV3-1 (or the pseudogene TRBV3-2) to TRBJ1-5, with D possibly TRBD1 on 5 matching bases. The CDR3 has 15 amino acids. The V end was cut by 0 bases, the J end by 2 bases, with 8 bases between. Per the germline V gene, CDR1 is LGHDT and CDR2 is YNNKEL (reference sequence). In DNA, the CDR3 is TGTGCCAGCAGCCAAGATCCCAGGGGCAATCAGCCCCAGCATTTT. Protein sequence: CASSQDPRGNQPQHF.

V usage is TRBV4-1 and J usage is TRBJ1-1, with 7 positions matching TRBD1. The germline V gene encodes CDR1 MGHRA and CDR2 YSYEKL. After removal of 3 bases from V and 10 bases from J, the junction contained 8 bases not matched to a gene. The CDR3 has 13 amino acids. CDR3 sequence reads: CASSHATGVRAFF. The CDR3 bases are TGCGCCAGCAGCCACGCAACAGGGGTTCGAGCTTTCTTT.

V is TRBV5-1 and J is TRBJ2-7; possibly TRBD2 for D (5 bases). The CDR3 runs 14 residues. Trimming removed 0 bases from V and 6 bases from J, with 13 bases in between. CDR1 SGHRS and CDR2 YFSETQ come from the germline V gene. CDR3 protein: CASSLAPGTGEQYF. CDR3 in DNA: TGCGCCAGCAGCTTGGCACCGGGAACCGGCGAGCAGTACTTC. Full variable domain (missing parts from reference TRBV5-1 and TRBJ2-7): KAGVTQTPRYLIKTRGQQVTLSCSPISGHRSVSWYQQTPGQGLQFLFEYFSETQRNKGNFPGRFSGRQFSNSRSEMNVSTLELGDSALYLCASSLAPGTGEQYFGPGTRLTVT.